A selection of T cell receptor beta chains follows, all from one sample in a study of T cells in Graves' hyperthyroidism and ophthalmopathy. TCRdb called the multiplex PCR reads again in MiXCR, with one record for every CDR3 protein. The data contain hundreds of thousands of distinct CDR3 sequences, around 38% of them singletons. Sequencing was done on a sample of blood. Receptors were obtained from a man aged 18 to 30 with Graves' hyperthyroidism. Both conserved end residues are part of each CDR3. Fields, in order: J gene, clone size, V gene, D gene, CDR3 length, CDR3 protein, CDR3 DNA. D genes are given only for firm matches. The size field is filled for only some rows; it gives once, few, many or a size class.

TRBJ1-6,.,TRBV25-1,.,15,CASRVGTGRSSPLHF,TGTGCCAGCAGAGTCGGCACCGGGCGGTCTTCACCCCTCCACTTT
TRBJ1-2,few,TRBV5-4,TRBD1,14,CASSTPTGERGYTF,TGTGCCAGCAGCACGCCGACAGGGGAGAGGGGCTACACCTTC
TRBJ2-5,.,TRBV6-6,.,15,CASSYPDAAKETQYF,TGTGCCAGCAGTTACCCCGACGCGGCGAAAGAGACCCAGTACTTC
TRBJ1-1,.,TRBV9,.,13,CASSLNGVTEAFF,TGTGCCAGCAGTTTAAACGGGGTAACTGAAGCTTTCTTT
TRBJ1-1,few,TRBV5-1,.,13,CASSRDSLLEAFF,TGCGCCAGCAGTCGTGACAGCCTTCTTGAAGCTTTCTTT
TRBJ2-2,.,TRBV7-3,.,13,CASSTGFSGELFF,TGTGCCAGCAGTACAGGTTTTTCCGGGGAGCTGTTTTTT
TRBJ1-6,many,TRBV7-2,.,13,CASGAGVDSPLHF,TGTGCCAGCGGGGCAGGGGTTGATTCACCCCTCCACTTT
TRBJ1-4,few,TRBV5-1,TRBD1,17,CASSFGDRVGTNEKLFF,TGCGCCAGCAGCTTTGGCGACAGGGTCGGGACTAATGAAAAACTGTTTTTT
TRBJ1-2,many,TRBV7-2,.,15,CASSSGPYSNYGYTF,TGTGCCAGCAGCTCCGGACCGTACTCTAACTATGGCTACACCTTC
TRBJ1-2,many,TRBV7-8,TRBD1,13,CASSPGTVPGYTF,TGTGCCAGCAGCCCCGGGACAGTGCCTGGCTACACCTTC
TRBJ1-5,many,TRBV12-3/TRBV12-4,.,13,CASSFGGNQPQHF,TGTGCCAGCAGCTTTGGAGGGAATCAGCCCCAGCATTTT
TRBJ2-5,few,TRBV11-2,.,13,CASRGGGPETQYF,TGTGCCAGCCGGGGAGGGGGCCCAGAGACCCAGTACTTC
TRBJ1-2,.,TRBV10-3,.,15,CAISVDTGVYYGYTF,TGTGCCATCAGCGTTGATACAGGAGTTTACTATGGCTACACCTTC
TRBJ1-5,.,TRBV6-1,.,12,CASSPSGSPEHF,TGTGCCAGCAGTCCCAGCGGGAGCCCCGAGCATTTT
TRBJ2-7,.,TRBV11-2,TRBD2,16,CASSSLGREVAYEQYF,TGTGCCAGCAGCTCCCTGGGGCGGGAGGTCGCCTACGAGCAGTACTTC
TRBJ2-5,.,TRBV29-1,.,12,CSSGAGQETQYF,TGCAGCTCTGGGGCGGGGCAAGAGACCCAGTACTTC
TRBJ1-1,.,TRBV7-3,TRBD1,15,CASSLSGTGGTEAFF,TGTGCCAGCAGCTTATCAGGGACAGGGGGGACTGAAGCTTTCTTT
TRBJ1-6,few,TRBV19,.,13,CASHWGPNSPLHF,TGTGCCAGTCACTGGGGGCCAAATTCACCCCTCCACTTT
TRBJ1-1,.,TRBV4-1,.,15,CASSPVDWGDTEAFF,TGCGCCAGCAGCCCCGTGGACTGGGGCGACACTGAAGCTTTCTTT
TRBJ1-4,.,TRBV20-1,.,13,CSASSGFGEKLFF,TGCAGTGCTAGTTCAGGGTTTGGTGAAAAACTGTTTTTT